This entry is about one T cell receptor (beta chain). Original methodology: Amplification of reference gene primers was used by the study to estimate nucleated cell counts. Generated by immunoSEQ multiplex PCR, the TCRdb table keeps only in-frame clones and is missing some. V, J and clone size are taken as reported in that table, and D and trimming were inferred from the DNA itself. The top ten clones hold 26% of a sample with more than 95,000 clones, about 80% of them seen once. V lost 7 bases to trimming and J lost 1 base, with 9 bases between them. The CDR3 runs to 13 residues. Germline-derived CDR1 and CDR2 are SNHLY and FYNNEI. The record originates from a study of blood T cell repertoires in COVID-19. Turning to the study itself: The origin of the acute and convalescent COVID-19 samples was the United States, Italy and Spain. PBMCs, B-cell-depleted T cells, or T cells provided the cDNA or gDNA that made up the material.

The source is a man between 60 and 75 years old with acute or convalescent COVID-19. This chain connects TRBV2 to TRBJ2-3; maybe TRBD1 (6 bases). Sequenced material: peripheral blood. The CDR3 reads CASNRQGTDTQYF. DNA for the CDR3: TGTGCCAGCAACCGACAGGGCACAGATACGCAGTATTTT.